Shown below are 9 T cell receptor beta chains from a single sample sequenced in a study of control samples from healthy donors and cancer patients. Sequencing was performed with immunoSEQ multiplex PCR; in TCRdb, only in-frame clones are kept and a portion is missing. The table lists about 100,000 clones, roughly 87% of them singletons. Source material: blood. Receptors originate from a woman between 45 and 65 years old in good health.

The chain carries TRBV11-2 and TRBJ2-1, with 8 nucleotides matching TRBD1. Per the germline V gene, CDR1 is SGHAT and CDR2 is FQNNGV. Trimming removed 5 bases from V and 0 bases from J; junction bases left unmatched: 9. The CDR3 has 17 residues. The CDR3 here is CASSRGQGRSSYNEQFF. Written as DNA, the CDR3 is TGTGCCAGCAGCCGAGGACAGGGCCGAAGCTCCTACAATGAGCAGTTCTTC.

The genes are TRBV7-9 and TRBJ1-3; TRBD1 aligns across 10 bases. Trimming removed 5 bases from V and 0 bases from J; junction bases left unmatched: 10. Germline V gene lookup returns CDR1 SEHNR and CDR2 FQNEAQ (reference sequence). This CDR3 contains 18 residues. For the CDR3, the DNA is TGTGCCAGCAGCGGAACGGGACAGGGGCCCTACTCTGGAAACACCATATATTTT. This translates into CASSGTGQGPYSGNTIYF.

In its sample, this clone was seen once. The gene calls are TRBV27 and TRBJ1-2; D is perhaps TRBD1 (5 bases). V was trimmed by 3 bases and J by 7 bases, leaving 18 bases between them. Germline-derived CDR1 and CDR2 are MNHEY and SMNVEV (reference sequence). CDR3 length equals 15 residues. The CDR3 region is CASSLGRQGSSGYTF. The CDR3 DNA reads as TGTGCCAGCAGTTTGGGGCGTCAGGGTTCGAGTGGCTACACCTTC.

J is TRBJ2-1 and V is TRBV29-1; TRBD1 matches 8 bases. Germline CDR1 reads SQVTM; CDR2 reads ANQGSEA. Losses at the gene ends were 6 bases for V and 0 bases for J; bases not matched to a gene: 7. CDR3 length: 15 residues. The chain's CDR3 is CSVRGQEYSYNEQFF. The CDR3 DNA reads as TGCAGCGTGAGGGGACAGGAATACTCCTACAATGAGCAGTTCTTC.

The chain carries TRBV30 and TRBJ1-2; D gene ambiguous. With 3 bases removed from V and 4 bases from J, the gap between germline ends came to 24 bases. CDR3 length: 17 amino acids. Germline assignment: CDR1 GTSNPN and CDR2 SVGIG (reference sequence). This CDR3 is CAWRGVGKGGKVYGYTF. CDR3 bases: TGTGCCTGGAGGGGCGTGGGGAAGGGTGGGAAAGTCTATGGCTACACCTTC.

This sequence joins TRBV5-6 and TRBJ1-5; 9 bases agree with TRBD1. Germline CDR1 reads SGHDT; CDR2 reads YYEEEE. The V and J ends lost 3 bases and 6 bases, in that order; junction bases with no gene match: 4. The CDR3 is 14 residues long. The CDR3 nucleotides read TGTGCCAGCAGCTCAACAGGGGGCGGTCAGCCCCAGCATTTT. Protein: CASSSTGGGQPQHF.

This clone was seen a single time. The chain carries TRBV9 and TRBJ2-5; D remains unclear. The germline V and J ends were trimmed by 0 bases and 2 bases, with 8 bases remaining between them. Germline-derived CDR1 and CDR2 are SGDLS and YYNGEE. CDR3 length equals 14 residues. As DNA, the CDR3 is TGTGCCAGCAGCGTAGGAAGGGCGCAAGAGACCCAGTACTTC. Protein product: CASSVGRAQETQYF.

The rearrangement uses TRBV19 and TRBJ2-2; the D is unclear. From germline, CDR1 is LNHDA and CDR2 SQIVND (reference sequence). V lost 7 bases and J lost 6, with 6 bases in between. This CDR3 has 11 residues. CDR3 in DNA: TGTGCCAGTACGGAAGCCGGGGAGCTGTTTTTT. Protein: CASTEAGELFF.

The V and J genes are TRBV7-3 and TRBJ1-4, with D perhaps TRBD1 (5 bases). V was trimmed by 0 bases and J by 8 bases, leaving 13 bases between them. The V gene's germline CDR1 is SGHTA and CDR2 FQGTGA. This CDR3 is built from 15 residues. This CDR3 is CASSLTGREGEKLFF. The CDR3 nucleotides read TGTGCCAGCAGCTTAACCGGCAGGGAGGGCGAAAAACTGTTTTTT. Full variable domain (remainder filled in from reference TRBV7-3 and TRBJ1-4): GAGVSQTPSNKVTEKGKYVELRCDPISGHTALYWYRQSLGQGPEFLIYFQGTGAADDSGLPNDRFFAVRPEGSVSTLKIQRTERGDSAVYLCASSLTGREGEKLFFGSGTQLSVL.